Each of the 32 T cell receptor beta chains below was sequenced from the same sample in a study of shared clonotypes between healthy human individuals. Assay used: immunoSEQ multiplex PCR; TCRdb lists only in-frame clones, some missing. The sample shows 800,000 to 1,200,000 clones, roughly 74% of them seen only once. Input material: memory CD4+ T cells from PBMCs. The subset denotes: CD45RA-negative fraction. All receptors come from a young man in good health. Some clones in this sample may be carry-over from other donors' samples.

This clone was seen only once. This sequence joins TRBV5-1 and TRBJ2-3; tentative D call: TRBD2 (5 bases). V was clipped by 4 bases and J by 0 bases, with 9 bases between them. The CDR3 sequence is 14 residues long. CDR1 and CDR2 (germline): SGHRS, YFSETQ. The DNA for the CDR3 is TGCGCCAGCAGCACCCGGACTAGCACAGATACGCAGTATTTT. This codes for CASSTRTSTDTQYF.

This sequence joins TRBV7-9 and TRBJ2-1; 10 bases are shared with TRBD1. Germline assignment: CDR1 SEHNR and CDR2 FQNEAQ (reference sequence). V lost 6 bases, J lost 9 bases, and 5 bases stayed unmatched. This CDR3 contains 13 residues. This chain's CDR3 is CASRMTGGTEQFF. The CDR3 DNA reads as TGTGCCAGCAGAATGACAGGGGGCACTGAGCAGTTCTTC. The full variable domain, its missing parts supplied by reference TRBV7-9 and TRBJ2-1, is DTGVSQNPRHKITKRGQNVTFRCDPISEHNRLYWYRQTLGQGPEFLTYFQNEAQLEKSRLLSDRFSAERPKGSFSTLEIQRTEQGDSAMYLCASRMTGGTEQFFGPGTRLTVL.

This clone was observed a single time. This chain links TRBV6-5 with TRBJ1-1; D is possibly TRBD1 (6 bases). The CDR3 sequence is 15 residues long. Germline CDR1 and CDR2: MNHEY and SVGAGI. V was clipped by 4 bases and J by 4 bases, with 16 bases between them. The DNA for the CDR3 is TGTGCCAGCAGTTCCTTACAGGGAAGTAGCACTGAAGCTTTCTTT. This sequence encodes CASSSLQGSSTEAFF.

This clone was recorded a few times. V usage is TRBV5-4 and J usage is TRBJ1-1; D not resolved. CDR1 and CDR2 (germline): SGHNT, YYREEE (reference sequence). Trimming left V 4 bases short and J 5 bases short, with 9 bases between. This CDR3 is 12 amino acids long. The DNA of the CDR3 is TGTGCCAGCAGCGCCGACTTTACTGAAGCTTTCTTT. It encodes CASSADFTEAFF.

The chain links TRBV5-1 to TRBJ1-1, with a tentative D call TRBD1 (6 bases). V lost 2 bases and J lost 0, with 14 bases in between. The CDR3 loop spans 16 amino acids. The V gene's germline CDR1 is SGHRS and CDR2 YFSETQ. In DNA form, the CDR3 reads TGCGCCAGCAGCTTCGGGCAGGGGTTCGTGAACACTGAAGCTTTCTTT. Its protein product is CASSFGQGFVNTEAFF.

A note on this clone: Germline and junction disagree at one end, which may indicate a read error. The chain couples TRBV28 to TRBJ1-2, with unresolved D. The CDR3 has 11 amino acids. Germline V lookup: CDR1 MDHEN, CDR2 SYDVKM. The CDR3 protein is CASSSSPIKNF. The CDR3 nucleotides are TGTGCCAGCAGTTCCAGTCCTATAAAAAACTTC.

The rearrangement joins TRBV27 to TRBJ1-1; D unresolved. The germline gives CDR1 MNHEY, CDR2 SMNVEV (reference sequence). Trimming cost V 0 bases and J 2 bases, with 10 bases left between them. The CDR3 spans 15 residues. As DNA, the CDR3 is TGTGCCAGCAGTTTATCTTACAGAGTCAACACTGAAGCTTTCTTT. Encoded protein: CASSLSYRVNTEAFF.

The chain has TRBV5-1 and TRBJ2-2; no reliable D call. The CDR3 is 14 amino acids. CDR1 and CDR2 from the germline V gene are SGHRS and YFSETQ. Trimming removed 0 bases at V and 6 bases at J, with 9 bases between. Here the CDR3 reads CASSLEPKAGELFF. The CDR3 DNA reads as TGCGCCAGCAGCTTGGAACCAAAGGCCGGGGAGCTGTTTTTT.

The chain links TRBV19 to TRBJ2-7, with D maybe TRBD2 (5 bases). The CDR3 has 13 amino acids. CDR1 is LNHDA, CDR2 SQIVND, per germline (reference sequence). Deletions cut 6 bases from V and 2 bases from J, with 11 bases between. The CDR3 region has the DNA TGTGCCAGTAGCCCACCTAGCCCCTACGAGCAGTACTTC. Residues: CASSPPSPYEQYF.

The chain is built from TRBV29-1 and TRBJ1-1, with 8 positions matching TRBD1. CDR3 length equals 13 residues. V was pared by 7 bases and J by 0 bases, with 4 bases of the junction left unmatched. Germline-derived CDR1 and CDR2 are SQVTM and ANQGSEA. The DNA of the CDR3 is TGCAGCGCAGGGGACAGGTTGAACACTGAAGCTTTCTTT. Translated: CSAGDRLNTEAFF. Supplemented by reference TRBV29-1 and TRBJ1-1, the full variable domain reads SAVISQKPSRDICQRGTSLTIQCQVDSQVTMMFWYRQQPGQSLTLIATANQGSEATYESGFVIDKFPISRPNLTFSTLTVSNMSPEDSSIYLCSAGDRLNTEAFFGQGTRLTVV.

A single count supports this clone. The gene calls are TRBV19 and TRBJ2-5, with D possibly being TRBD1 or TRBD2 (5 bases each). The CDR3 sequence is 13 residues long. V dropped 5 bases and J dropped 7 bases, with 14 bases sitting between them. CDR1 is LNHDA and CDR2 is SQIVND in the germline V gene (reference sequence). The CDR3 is CASSLGSRGTQYF. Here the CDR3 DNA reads TGTGCCAGTAGTCTCGGCTCGAGGGGGACCCAGTACTTC.

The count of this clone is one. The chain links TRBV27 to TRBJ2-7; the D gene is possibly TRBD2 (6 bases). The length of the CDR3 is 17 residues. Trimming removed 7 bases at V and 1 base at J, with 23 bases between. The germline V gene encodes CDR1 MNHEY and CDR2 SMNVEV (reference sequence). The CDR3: CASTPSLGREGSYEQYF. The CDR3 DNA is TGTGCCAGCACTCCCTCCCTAGGGCGGGAAGGATCCTACGAGCAGTACTTC.

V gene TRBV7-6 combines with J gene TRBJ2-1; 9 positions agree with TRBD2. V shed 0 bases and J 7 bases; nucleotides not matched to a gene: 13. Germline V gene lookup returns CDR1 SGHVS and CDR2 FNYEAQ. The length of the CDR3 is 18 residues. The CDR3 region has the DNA TGTGCCAGCAGCTTAGCGTGGCGCGGGAGGGCCCAGGGAAATGAGCAGTTCTTC. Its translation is CASSLAWRGRAQGNEQFF.

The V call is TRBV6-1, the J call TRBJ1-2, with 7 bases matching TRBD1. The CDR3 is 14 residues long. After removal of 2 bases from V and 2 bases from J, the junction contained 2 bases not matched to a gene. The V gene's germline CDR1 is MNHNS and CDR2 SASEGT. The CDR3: CASSEYRGNYGYTF. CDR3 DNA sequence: TGTGCCAGCAGTGAATACAGGGGCAACTATGGCTACACCTTC.

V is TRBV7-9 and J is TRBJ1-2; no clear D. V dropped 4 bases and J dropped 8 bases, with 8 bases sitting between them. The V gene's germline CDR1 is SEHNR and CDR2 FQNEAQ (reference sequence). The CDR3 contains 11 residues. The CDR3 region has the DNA TGTGCCAGCAGCTACCAGGAAGGCTACACCTTC. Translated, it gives CASSYQEGYTF.

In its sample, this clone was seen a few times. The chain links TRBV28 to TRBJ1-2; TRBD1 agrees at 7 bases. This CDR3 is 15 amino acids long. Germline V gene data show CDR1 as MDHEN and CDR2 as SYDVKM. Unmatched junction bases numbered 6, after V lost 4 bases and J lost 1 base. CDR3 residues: CASSYRGLGNYGYTF. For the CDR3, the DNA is TGTGCCAGCAGTTACAGGGGCCTGGGTAACTATGGCTACACCTTC.

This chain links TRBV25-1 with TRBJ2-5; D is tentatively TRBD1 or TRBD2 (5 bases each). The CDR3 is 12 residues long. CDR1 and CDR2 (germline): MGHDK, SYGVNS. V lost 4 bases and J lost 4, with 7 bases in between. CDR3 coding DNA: TGTGCCAGCAGTGGGGACGTAGAGACCCAGTACTTC. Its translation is CASSGDVETQYF. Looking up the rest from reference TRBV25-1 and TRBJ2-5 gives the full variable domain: EADIYQTPRYLVIGTGKKITLECSQTMGHDKMYWYQQDPGMELHLIHYSYGVNSTEKGDLSSESTVSRIRTEHFPLTLESARPSHTSQYLCASSGDVETQYFGPGTRLLVL.

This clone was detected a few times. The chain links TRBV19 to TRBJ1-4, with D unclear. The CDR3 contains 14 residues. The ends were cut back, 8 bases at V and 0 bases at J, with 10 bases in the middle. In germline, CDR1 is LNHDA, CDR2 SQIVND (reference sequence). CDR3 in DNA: TGTGCCAGTGAACCGGGATCAACTAATGAAAAACTGTTTTTT. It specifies CASEPGSTNEKLFF.

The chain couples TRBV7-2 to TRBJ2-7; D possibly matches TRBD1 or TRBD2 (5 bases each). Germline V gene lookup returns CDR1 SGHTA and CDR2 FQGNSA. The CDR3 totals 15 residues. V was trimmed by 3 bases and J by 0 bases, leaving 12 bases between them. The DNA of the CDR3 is TGTGCCAGCAGCTTGAAGCTGGGGGTCTCCTACGAGCAGTACTTC. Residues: CASSLKLGVSYEQYF.

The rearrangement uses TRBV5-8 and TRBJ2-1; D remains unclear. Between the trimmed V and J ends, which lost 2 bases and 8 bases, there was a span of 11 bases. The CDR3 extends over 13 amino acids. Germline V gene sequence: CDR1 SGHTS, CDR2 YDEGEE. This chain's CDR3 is CASSFRRFHEQFF. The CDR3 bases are TGTGCCAGCAGCTTTCGGCGGTTCCATGAGCAGTTCTTC.

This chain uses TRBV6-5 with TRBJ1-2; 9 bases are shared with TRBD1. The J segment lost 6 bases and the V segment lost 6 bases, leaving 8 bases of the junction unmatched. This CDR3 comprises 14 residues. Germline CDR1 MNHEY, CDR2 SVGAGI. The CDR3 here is CASSPWDRADGYTF. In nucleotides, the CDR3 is TGTGCCAGCAGCCCCTGGGACAGGGCGGATGGCTACACCTTC.

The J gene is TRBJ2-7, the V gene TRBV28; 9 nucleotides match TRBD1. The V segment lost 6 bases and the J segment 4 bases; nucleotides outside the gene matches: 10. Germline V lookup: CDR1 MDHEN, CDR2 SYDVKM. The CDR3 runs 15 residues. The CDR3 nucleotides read TGTGCCAGCAGCGCAACCGGGACAGGGAAGTACGAGCAGTACTTC. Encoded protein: CASSATGTGKYEQYF.

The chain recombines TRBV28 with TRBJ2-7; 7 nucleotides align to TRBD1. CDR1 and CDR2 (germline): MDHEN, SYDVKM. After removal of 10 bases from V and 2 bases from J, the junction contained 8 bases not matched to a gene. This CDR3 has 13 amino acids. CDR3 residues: CATRDSTTYEQYF. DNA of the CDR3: TGTGCCACCCGGGACAGCACAACCTACGAGCAGTACTTC.

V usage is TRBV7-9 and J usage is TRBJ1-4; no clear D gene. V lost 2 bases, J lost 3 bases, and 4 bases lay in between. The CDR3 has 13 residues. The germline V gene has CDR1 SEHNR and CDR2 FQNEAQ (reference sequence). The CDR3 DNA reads TGTGCCAGCAGCTTACGAGCTAATGAAAAACTGTTTTTT. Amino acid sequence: CASSLRANEKLFF.

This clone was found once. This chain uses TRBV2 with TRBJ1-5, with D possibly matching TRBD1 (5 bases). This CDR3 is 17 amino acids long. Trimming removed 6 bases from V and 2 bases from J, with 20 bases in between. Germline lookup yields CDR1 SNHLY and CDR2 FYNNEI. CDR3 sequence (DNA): TGTGCCAGCAGCCGCTACAGTCAGGGCTTAGGCAATCAGCCCCAGCATTTT. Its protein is CASSRYSQGLGNQPQHF. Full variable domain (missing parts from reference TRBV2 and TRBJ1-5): EPEVTQTPSHQVTQMGQEVILRCVPISNHLYFYWYRQILGQKVEFLVSFYNNEISEKSEIFDDQFSVERPDGSNFTLKIRSTKLEDSAMYFCASSRYSQGLGNQPQHFGDGTRLSIL.

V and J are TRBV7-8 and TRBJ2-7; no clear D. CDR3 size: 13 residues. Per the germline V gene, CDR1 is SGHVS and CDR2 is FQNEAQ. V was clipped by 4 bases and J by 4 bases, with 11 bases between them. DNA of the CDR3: TGTGCCAGCAGCTCAACCACGTATTACGAGCAGTACTTC. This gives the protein CASSSTTYYEQYF.

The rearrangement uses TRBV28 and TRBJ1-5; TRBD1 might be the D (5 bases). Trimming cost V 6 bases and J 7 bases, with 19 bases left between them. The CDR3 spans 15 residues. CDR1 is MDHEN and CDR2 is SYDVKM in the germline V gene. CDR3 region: CASSQTQGIGQPQHF. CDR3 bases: TGTGCCAGCAGCCAGACCCAGGGCATAGGGCAGCCCCAGCATTTT.

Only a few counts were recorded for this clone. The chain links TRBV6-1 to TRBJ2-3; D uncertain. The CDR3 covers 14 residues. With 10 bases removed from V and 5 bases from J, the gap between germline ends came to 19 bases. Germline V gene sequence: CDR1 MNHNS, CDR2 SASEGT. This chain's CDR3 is CATHVVLLGDTQYF. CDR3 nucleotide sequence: TGTGCCACACATGTCGTCCTATTGGGAGATACGCAGTATTTT.

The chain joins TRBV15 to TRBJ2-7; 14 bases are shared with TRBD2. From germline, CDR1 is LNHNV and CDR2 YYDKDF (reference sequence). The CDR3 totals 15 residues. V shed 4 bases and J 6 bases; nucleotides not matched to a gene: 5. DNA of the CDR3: TGTGCCACCAGCACCGGGACTAGCGGGAGACCCGAGCAGTACTTC. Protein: CATSTGTSGRPEQYF.

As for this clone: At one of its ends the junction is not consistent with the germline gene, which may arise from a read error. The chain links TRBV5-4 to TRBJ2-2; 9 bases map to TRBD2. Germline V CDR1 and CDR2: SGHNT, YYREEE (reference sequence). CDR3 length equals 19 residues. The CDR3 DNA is TGTGCCAGCAGTTTGGGTGGGCTAGCGGGATTCTTGGGCACCGGGGAGCTGTTTTTT. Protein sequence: CASSLGGLAGFLGTGELFF.

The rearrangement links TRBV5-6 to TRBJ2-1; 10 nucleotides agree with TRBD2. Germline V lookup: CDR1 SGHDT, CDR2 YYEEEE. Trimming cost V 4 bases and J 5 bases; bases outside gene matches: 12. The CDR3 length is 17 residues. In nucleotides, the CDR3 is TGTGCCAGCAGCACCCAGATTAGCGGGAGGACCGACAATGAGCAGTTCTTC. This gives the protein CASSTQISGRTDNEQFF.

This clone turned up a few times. CDR3: CASSQRTGPRGELFF. CDR3 coding DNA: TGTGCCAGCAGCCAACGGACGGGGCCTCGAGGGGAGCTGTTTTTT. The chain links TRBV5-4 to TRBJ2-2, with D perhaps being TRBD1 or TRBD2 (5 bases each). V was shortened by 4 bases and J by 8 bases, with 18 bases between the two germline ends. Germline loops: CDR1 SGHNT, CDR2 YYREEE (reference sequence). This CDR3 is built from 15 residues.